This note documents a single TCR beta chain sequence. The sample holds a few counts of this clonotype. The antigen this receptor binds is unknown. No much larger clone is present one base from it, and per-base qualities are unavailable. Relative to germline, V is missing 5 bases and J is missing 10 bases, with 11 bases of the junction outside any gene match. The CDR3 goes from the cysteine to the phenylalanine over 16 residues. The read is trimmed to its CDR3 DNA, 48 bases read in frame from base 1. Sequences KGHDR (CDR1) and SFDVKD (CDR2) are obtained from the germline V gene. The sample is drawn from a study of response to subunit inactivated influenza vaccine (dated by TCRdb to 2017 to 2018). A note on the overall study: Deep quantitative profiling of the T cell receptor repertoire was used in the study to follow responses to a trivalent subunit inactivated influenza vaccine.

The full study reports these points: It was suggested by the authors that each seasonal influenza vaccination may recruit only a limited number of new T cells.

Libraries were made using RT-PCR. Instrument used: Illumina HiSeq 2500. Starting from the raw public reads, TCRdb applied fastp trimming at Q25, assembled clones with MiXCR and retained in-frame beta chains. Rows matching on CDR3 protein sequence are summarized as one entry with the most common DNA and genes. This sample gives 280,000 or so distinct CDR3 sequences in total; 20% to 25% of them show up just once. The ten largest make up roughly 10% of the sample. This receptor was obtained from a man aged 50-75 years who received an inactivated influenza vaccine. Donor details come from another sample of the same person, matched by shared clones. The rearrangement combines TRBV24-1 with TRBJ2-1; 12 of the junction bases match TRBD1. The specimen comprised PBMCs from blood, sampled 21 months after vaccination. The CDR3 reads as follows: CATSAKGDRGRREQFF. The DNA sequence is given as TGTGCCACCAGTGCCAAAGGGGACAGGGGGCGTCGGGAGCAGTTCTTC.